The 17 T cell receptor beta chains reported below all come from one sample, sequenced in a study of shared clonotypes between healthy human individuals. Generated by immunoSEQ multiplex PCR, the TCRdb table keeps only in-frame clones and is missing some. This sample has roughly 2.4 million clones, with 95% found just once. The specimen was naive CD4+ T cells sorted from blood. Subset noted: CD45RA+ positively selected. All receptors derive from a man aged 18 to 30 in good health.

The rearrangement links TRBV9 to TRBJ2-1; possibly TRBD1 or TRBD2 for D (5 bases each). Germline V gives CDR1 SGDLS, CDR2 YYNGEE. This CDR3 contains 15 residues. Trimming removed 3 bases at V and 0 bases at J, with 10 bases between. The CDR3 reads CASSDDGASYNEQFF. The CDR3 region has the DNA TGTGCCAGCAGCGACGACGGGGCCTCCTACAATGAGCAGTTCTTC.

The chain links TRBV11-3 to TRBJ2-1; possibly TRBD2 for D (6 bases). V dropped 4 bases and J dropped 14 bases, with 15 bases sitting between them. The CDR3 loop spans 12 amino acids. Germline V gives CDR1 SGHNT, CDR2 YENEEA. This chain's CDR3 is CASSWSRGGKFF. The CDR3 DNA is TGTGCCAGCAGCTGGAGCCGGGGAGGAAAGTTCTTC.

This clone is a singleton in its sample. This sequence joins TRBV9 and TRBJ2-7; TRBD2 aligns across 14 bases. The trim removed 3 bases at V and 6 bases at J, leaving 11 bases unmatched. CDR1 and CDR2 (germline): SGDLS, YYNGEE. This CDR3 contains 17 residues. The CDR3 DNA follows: TGTGCCAGCAGCGCTCACCCCGGAGGACTAGCGGGAGGCGAGCAGTACTTC. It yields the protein CASSAHPGGLAGGEQYF. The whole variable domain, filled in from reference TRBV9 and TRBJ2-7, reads DSGVTQTPKHLITATGQRVTLRCSPRSGDLSVYWYQQSLDQGLQFLIQYYNGEERAKGNILERFSAQQFPDLHSELNLSSLELGDSALYFCASSAHPGGLAGGEQYFGPGTRLTVT.

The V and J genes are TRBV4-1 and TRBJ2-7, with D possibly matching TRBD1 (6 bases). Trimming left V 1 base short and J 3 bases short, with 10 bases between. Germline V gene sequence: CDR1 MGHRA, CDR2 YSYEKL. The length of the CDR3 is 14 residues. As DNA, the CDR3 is TGCGCCAGCAGCCAAGTAGGGACAATCTACGAGCAGTACTTC. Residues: CASSQVGTIYEQYF.

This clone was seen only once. The CDR3 loop is CASTKTGPPYEQYF. The CDR3, as DNA: TGTGCCAGCACTAAGACAGGGCCCCCCTACGAGCAGTACTTC. The J gene is TRBJ2-7, the V gene TRBV6-1; the match to TRBD1 covers 7 bases. The germline V gene has CDR1 MNHNS and CDR2 SASEGT. The CDR3 has 14 amino acids. V was clipped by 7 bases and J by 2 bases; unmatched bases: 8.

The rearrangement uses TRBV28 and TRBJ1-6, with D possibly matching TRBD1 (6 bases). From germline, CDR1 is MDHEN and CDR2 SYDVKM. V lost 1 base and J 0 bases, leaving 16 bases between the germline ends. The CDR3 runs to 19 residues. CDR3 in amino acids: CASSLLGGGHSSYNSPLHF. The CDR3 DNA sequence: TGTGCCAGCAGTTTATTAGGGGGGGGCCACAGCTCCTATAATTCACCCCTCCACTTT.

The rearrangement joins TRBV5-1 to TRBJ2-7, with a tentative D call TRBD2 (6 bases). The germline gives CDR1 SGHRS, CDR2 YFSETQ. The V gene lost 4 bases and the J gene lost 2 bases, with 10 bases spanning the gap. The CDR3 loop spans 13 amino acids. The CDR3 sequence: CASSGGITYEQYF. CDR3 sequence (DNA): TGCGCCAGCAGCGGCGGGATAACCTACGAGCAGTACTTC.

The CDR3 region is CASSPQQGLNTEAFF. DNA for the CDR3: TGTGCCAGCAGCCCCCAGCAGGGGTTGAACACTGAAGCTTTCTTT. The chain employs TRBV6-1 and TRBJ1-1, with D possibly TRBD1 on 6 matching bases. This CDR3 region has 15 residues. Trimming removed 6 bases at V and 0 bases at J, with 14 bases between. Germline V CDR1 and CDR2: MNHNS, SASEGT.

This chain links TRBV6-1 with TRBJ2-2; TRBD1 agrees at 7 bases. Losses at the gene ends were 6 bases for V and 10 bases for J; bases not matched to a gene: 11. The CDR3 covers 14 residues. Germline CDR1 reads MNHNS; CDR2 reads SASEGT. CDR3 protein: CASRLLPGQMELFF. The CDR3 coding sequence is TGTGCCAGCAGACTCCTCCCGGGACAGATGGAGCTGTTTTTT.

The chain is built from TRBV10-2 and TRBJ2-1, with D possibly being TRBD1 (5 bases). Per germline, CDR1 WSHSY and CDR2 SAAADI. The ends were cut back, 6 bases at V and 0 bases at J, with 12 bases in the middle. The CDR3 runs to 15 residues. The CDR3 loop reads CASSPDSLSYNEQFF. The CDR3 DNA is TGCGCCAGCAGCCCCGACAGCCTCTCCTACAATGAGCAGTTCTTC.

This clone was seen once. The CDR3 DNA follows: TGCGCCAGCAGGGGTTCTGGGGCAGATACGCAGTATTTT. Amino acid sequence: CASRGSGADTQYF. The V and J genes are TRBV4-1 and TRBJ2-3; D uncertain. This CDR3 spans 13 amino acids. CDR1 and CDR2 from the germline V gene are MGHRA and YSYEKL. V lost 6 bases and J 4 bases, leaving 11 bases between the germline ends.

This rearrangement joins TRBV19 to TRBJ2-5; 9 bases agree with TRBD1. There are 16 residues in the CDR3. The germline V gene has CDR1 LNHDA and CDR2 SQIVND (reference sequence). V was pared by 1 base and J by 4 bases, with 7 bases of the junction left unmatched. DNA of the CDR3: TGTGCCAGTAGTATAGCCGGGACAGGGTGGGGAGAGACCCAGTACTTC. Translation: CASSIAGTGWGETQYF.

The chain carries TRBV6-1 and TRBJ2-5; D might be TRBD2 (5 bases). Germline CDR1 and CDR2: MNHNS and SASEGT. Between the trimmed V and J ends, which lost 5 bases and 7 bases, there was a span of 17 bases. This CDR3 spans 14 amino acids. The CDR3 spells CASSNPTRVGTQYF. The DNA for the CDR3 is TGTGCCAGCAGTAACCCGACGAGGGTCGGGACCCAGTACTTC.

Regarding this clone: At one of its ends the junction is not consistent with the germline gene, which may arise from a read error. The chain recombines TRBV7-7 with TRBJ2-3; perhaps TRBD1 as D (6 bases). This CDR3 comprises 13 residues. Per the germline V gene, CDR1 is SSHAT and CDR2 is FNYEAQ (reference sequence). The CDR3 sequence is CASSQDRDNTQYF. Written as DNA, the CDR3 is TGTGCTAGCAGCCAGGACCGGGACAACACGCAGTATTTT.

The CDR3 region has the DNA TGTGCCAGCAGCTCATTGTGGAGAGAAAGGGGTGAAAAACTGTTTTTT. Encoded protein: CASSSLWRERGEKLFF. V usage is TRBV11-2 and J usage is TRBJ1-4; perhaps TRBD1 as D (5 bases). This CDR3 comprises 16 residues. V was trimmed by 4 bases and J by 7 bases, leaving 19 bases between them. Per germline, CDR1 SGHAT and CDR2 FQNNGV.

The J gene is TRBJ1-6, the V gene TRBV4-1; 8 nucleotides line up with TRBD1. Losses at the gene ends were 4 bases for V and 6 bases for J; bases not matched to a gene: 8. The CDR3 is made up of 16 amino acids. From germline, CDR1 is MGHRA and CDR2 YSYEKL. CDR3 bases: TGCGCCAGCAGCCTAGACAGGGGTTTGGGTAATTCACCCCTCCACTTT. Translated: CASSLDRGLGNSPLHF.

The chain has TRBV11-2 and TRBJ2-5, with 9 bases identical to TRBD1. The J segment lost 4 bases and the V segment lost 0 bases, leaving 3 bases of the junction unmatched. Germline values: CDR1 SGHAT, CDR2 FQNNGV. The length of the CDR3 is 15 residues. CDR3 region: CASSLEGTGIETQYF. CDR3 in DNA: TGTGCCAGCAGCTTAGAAGGGACAGGGATAGAGACCCAGTACTTC. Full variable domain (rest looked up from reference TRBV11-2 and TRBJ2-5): EAGVAQSPRYKIIEKRQSVAFWCNPISGHATLYWYQQILGQGPKLLIQFQNNGVVDDSQLPKDRFSAERLKGVDSTLKIQPAKLEDSAVYLCASSLEGTGIETQYFGPGTRLLVL.